This record looks at one T cell receptor (beta chain) sequence and its context. Its antigen is unknown. This CDR3 region has 13 residues. Trimming removed 3 bases from V and 3 bases from J, with 8 bases in between. Germline lookup yields CDR1 KGHSH and CDR2 LQKENI. This entry is derived from a study of shared clonotypes between healthy human individuals. Method: immunoSEQ multiplex PCR; TCRdb's copy keeps in-frame clones and lacks some. The sample has fewer than 1.8 million clones, approximately 98.5% seen once. Healthy and HIV-negative, the adult donors had no recent acute infections or vaccinations. Study-wide results and caveats: Clonotypes that were shared across a few donors made up approximately 5.1% of naive CD4 clonotypes.

The TCR originated in a young man in good health. The genes are TRBV18 and TRBJ2-5, with D possibly being TRBD1 (6 bases). Sequenced input: naive CD4+ T cells sorted from blood. As for subset: CD45RA+ positively selected. The CDR3 DNA sequence: TGTGCCAGCTCACCGGGGGCCGAAGAGACCCAGTACTTC. Protein: CASSPGAEETQYF.